One and the same sample provided the 11 T cell receptor beta chains below, sequenced in a study of CD8+CD57+ T cells in acquired aplastic anemia. TCR beta VDJ and CDR3 profiles were obtained from a genomic DNA template. A single record per CDR3 protein comes from TCRdb applying MiXCR to the reads. The data show about half a million distinct CDR3 sequences, roughly 34% seen once. Those patients picked for sequencing had displayed CD8+CD57+ cell expansion on flow cytometry. The sequencing sample was made of sorted CD4+, CD8+, or CD8+CD57+ T cells (not recorded which) from PBMCs. These receptors were collected from a human donor with aplastic anemia.

This clonotype was counted a few times. A much larger clone lies a single base off, so this may be a read error. The chain recombines TRBV10-1 with TRBJ1-1; D gene uncertain. There are 14 residues in the CDR3. The germline CDR1 and CDR2 sequences are WNHNN and SYGVQD (reference sequence). V gave up 4 bases and J gave up 0 bases, with 9 bases separating them. Written as DNA, the CDR3 is TGCGCCAGCAGTGGGGAGACCCTGAACACTGAAGCTTTCTTT. Translated: CASSGETLNTEAFF.

In the case of this clonotype: The junction shows a germline mismatch at one end, possibly a read error. This chain uses TRBV25-1 with TRBJ1-2; perhaps TRBD1 as D (5 bases). CDR1 MGHDK and CDR2 SYGVNS come from the germline V gene. The CDR3 has 15 residues. The CDR3 nucleotides read TGTGCCAGCAGCCAAGATAGGACACGTAACTATGGCTGCACCTTC. Encoded protein: CASSQDRTRNYGCTF.

This clonotype was seen at least ten times. This chain joins TRBV2 and TRBJ2-1; TRBD2 aligns across 8 bases. With 7 bases clipped from V and 0 bases from J, the junction kept 11 bases outside the gene matches. The V gene's germline CDR1 is SNHLY and CDR2 FYNNEI. The length of the CDR3 is 17 residues. The CDR3 sequence: CASIPLAEGSSYNEQFF. CDR3 coding DNA: TGTGCCAGCATCCCACTAGCGGAAGGAAGCTCCTACAATGAGCAGTTCTTC. Full variable domain (remainder filled in from reference TRBV2 and TRBJ2-1): EPEVTQTPSHQVTQMGQEVILRCVPISNHLYFYWYRQILGQKVEFLVSFYNNEISEKSEIFDDQFSVERPDGSNFTLKIRSTKLEDSAMYFCASIPLAEGSSYNEQFFGPGTRLTVL.

This clonotype was detected many times. This chain uses TRBV7-2 with TRBJ2-7; either TRBD1 or TRBD2 may fit D (7 bases each). This CDR3 region has 15 residues. The V end lost 6 bases, the J end lost 4 bases, and 19 bases lay between the germline ends. Germline assignment: CDR1 SGHTA and CDR2 FQGNSA. CDR3 region: CASSSRGGQPYEQYF. For the CDR3, the DNA is TGTGCCAGCAGTTCCAGGGGGGGACAACCTTACGAGCAGTACTTC.

Many counts were recorded for this clonotype. The chain carries TRBV29-1 and TRBJ1-2; D is unresolved. Germline CDR1 is SQVTM and CDR2 is ANQGSEA. This CDR3 is built from 12 residues. Trimming left V 7 bases short and J 2 bases short, with 11 bases between. CDR3 nucleotide sequence: TGCAGCGGGGCGGACGGCAACTATGGCTACACCTTC. Its protein product is CSGADGNYGYTF.

The chain recombines TRBV12-3 or TRBV12-4 with TRBJ1-5; maybe TRBD1 (6 bases). This CDR3 is built from 14 residues. Trimming took off 2 bases at V and 5 bases at J, with 10 bases between the two ends. As DNA, the CDR3 is TGTGCCAGCAGTTTATCGGGGGGCCATCAGCCCCAGCATTTT. Amino acids: CASSLSGGHQPQHF.

This chain connects TRBV15 to TRBJ2-7; either TRBD1 or TRBD2 may supply D (6 bases each). The CDR3 consists of 16 residues. Germline V lookup: CDR1 LNHNV, CDR2 YYDKDF (reference sequence). The ends were cut back, 3 bases at V and 4 bases at J, with 19 bases in the middle. For the CDR3, the DNA is TGTGCCACCAGCAGGGCGAGCGGGCTCACAGGGTACGAGCAGTACTTC. Its translation: CATSRASGLTGYEQYF.

Concerning this clonotype: The conserved phenylalanine or tryptophan normally closing the CDR3 is absent here, so this likely arose from a read error. The rearrangement uses TRBV7-9 and TRBJ2-7; D is possibly TRBD2 (6 bases). The CDR3 is made up of 15 amino acids. Trimming removed 5 bases at V and 7 bases at J, with 21 bases between. Germline V gives CDR1 SEHNR, CDR2 FQNEAQ (reference sequence). CDR3 sequence (DNA): TGTGCCAGCAGCCAGGTCGGGTCGGCGGGGAGGGAGCAGTACTCC. Residues: CASSQVGSAGREQYS.

This clonotype was detected a few times. The chain joins TRBV7-3 to TRBJ2-1, with D perhaps TRBD1 or TRBD2 (5 bases each). Germline lookup yields CDR1 SGHTA and CDR2 FQGTGA. CDR3 length equals 14 residues. V was shortened by 2 bases and J by 8 bases, with 13 bases between the two germline ends. This chain's CDR3 is CASSLSTVGDEQFF. DNA of the CDR3: TGTGCCAGCAGCTTATCGACAGTGGGAGATGAGCAGTTCTTC. Full variable domain (rest looked up from reference TRBV7-3 and TRBJ2-1): GAGVSQTPSNKVTEKGKYVELRCDPISGHTALYWYRQSLGQGPEFLIYFQGTGAADDSGLPNDRFFAVRPEGSVSTLKIQRTERGDSAVYLCASSLSTVGDEQFFGPGTRLTVL.

The chain recombines TRBV18 with TRBJ1-4; 7 nucleotides agree with TRBD1. This CDR3 has 15 amino acids. Germline V gene lookup returns CDR1 KGHSH and CDR2 LQKENI. With V trimmed by 3 bases and J by 3 bases, 4 bases remained unmatched. DNA for the CDR3: TGTGCCAGCTCACCCAACCAGGGGGCTAATGAAAAACTGTTTTTT. Protein product: CASSPNQGANEKLFF.

This clonotype has more than one count but fewer than ten. The CDR3 loop is CASSLEAGPEWGYTF. The CDR3 region has the DNA TGCGCCAGCAGCTTGGAGGCCGGCCCGGAGTGGGGCTACACCTTC. The rearrangement joins TRBV5-1 to TRBJ1-2; D remains ambiguous. The V and J ends lost 0 bases and 8 bases respectively, with 17 bases between them. The CDR3 extends over 15 amino acids. Germline lookup yields CDR1 SGHRS and CDR2 YFSETQ.